The 2 T cell receptor beta chains below were found in one sample sequenced in a study of blood T cell repertoires in COVID-19. Using immunoSEQ multiplex PCR, the repertoire was profiled, and TCRdb retains in-frame clones only, with some absent. The sample carries some 120,000 clones, about four fifths recorded once. Material for sequencing was peripheral blood. Receptors originate from a woman under 40 who had recovered from COVID-19.

The chain combines TRBV30 with TRBJ1-1; D unclear. Trimming took 5 bases from V and 6 from J, leaving 10 bases between them. Germline lookup yields CDR1 GTSNPN and CDR2 SVGIG (reference sequence). The CDR3 contains 11 residues. In DNA, the CDR3 is TGTGCCTGGGGACCGGGGTCTGAAGCTTTCTTT. This codes for CAWGPGSEAFF. Variable domain in full (rest from reference TRBV30 and TRBJ1-1): SQTIHQWPATLVQPVGSPLSLECTVEGTSNPNLYWYRQAAGRGLQLLFYSVGIGQISSEVPQNLSASRPQDRQFILSSKKLLLSDSGFYLCAWGPGSEAFFGQGTRLTVV.

This rearrangement joins TRBV7-9 to TRBJ1-2; 7 bases line up with TRBD1. This CDR3 has 13 residues. From germline, CDR1 is SEHNR and CDR2 FQNEAQ (reference sequence). V trimming: 5 bases; J trimming: 8 bases; junction bases outside the gene matches: 8. The CDR3 is CASSIGQVEGYTF. The DNA of the CDR3 is TGTGCCAGCAGCATCGGACAGGTGGAAGGCTACACCTTC.